This note documents a single T cell receptor (beta chain) sequence. Antigen: not known. This sample is part of a study of cytomegalovirus exposure and HLA in healthy donors. The PCR employed 60 Vbeta primers together with 13 Jbeta primers. Using immunoSEQ multiplex PCR, the repertoire was profiled, and TCRdb retains in-frame clones only, with some absent. The sample records 150,000 to 200,000 clones, 70% to 85% being singletons. Findings of the study overall: Within the data, a cluster of highly shared sequence variants was likely a sequencing artifact. Sequences of the TCR beta chain were said to predict the HLA-A and HLA-B alleles of most subjects accurately. Analyses of presence and absence presupposed an approximately uniform sequencing depth across donors. Reported results showed that the classifier diagnosed cytomegalovirus status with high specificity and sensitivity.

The CDR3 has 15 amino acids. Germline V gives CDR1 SGHTA, CDR2 FQGNSA. The ends were cut back, 5 bases at V and 3 bases at J, with 16 bases in the middle. Sequencing was done on a sample of PBMCs. The rearrangement joins TRBV7-2 to TRBJ2-5; D unresolved. This receptor was obtained from a woman in her twenties or thirties in good health and CMV-seropositive. The CDR3 region has the DNA TGTGCCAGCAGCCGTTCGTCGGGTAACGAAGAGACCCAGTACTTC. Its protein is CASSRSSGNEETQYF.